Below are 27 T cell receptor beta chains sequenced from a single sample in a study of metastatic and nonmetastatic thyroid tumors. No treatment had been given to any patient before thyroid surgery. TCRdb reanalyzed the PCR reads via MiXCR. The table records under 20,000 clones, less than 25% of them present only once. What was sequenced was tumor tissue. These receptors were taken from a female donor with papillary thyroid cancer or a benign thyroid nodule (not recorded which). Some clones in this sample may be carry-over from other donors' samples.

This clone is categorized as medium-sized. This rearrangement joins TRBV20-1 to TRBJ1-2; perhaps TRBD1 as D (5 bases). CDR1 and CDR2 from the germline V gene are DFQATT and SNEGSKA (reference sequence). The ends were cut back, 6 bases at V and 3 bases at J, with 20 bases in the middle. The CDR3 contains 15 residues. CDR3 in DNA: TGCAGTGCGGCCCTCTTAGGGGCGACGGACTATGGCTACACCTTC. This codes for CSAALLGATDYGYTF.

With respect to this clone: Sequence at one end of the junction differs from germline and may be a read error. The chain carries TRBV2 and TRBJ2-2; 8 positions match TRBD1. The CDR3 extends over 14 amino acids. The V gene's germline CDR1 is SNHLY and CDR2 FYNNEI. CDR3 nucleotide sequence: TGTGCCAGCAGGAGGGCAGGGGGCACAGAGGAGCTGTATTTT. Its translation: CASRRAGGTEELYF.

This clone was seen at least ten times. This chain connects TRBV11-3 to TRBJ2-1; D possibly corresponds to TRBD2 (6 bases). Per germline, CDR1 SGHNT and CDR2 YENEEA. This CDR3 is built from 12 residues. Trimming took off 4 bases at V and 5 bases at J, with 6 bases between the two ends. The CDR3 region has the DNA TGTGCCAGCAGCTGGGGGGACAATGAGCAGTTCTTC. Protein sequence: CASSWGDNEQFF. Complete variable domain (other parts from reference TRBV11-3 and TRBJ2-1): EAGVVQSPRYKIIEKKQPVAFWCNPISGHNTLYWYLQNLGQGPELLIRYENEEAVDDSQLPKDRFSAERLKGVDSTLKIQPAELGDSAVYLCASSWGDNEQFFGPGTRLTVL.

This clone has a handful of counts. This sequence joins TRBV28 and TRBJ2-1; 8 bases fit TRBD2. Germline V lookup: CDR1 MDHEN, CDR2 SYDVKM. The CDR3 is 15 amino acids. V trimming: 0 bases; J trimming: 5 bases; junction bases outside the gene matches: 3. For the CDR3, the DNA is TGTGCCAGCAGTTTATGGGCGGGGGGCAACAATGAGCAGTTCTTC. This translates into CASSLWAGGNNEQFF.

This sequence joins TRBV12-3 or TRBV12-4 and TRBJ1-2; TRBD1 might be the D (6 bases). V was trimmed by 1 base and J by 2 bases, leaving 8 bases between them. The CDR3 sequence is 14 residues long. CDR3 amino acids: CASSLGTVNYGYTF. The CDR3, as DNA: TGTGCCAGCAGTTTAGGGACAGTAAACTATGGCTACACCTTC.

This clone was recorded at least ten times. The chain combines TRBV5-4 with TRBJ2-5; D is unresolved. This CDR3 is 12 amino acids long. From germline, CDR1 is SGHNT and CDR2 YYREEE (reference sequence). Trimming left V 2 bases short and J 5 bases short, with 7 bases between. As DNA, the CDR3 is TGTGCCAGCAGCTTAGCTTCCGAGACCCAGTACTTC. Its protein is CASSLASETQYF. The full variable domain, in which reference TRBV5-4 and TRBJ2-5 provide the parts outside the CDR3, is ETGVTQSPTHLIKTRGQQVTLRCSSQSGHNTVSWYQQALGQGPQFIFQYYREEENGRGNFPPRFSGLQFPNYSSELNVNALELDDSALYLCASSLASETQYFGPGTRLLVL.

This clone was detected ten times or more. The chain employs TRBV3-1 and TRBJ2-2, with 7 bases that match TRBD2. The CDR3 is 16 residues long. CDR1 is LGHDT, CDR2 YNNKEL, per germline (reference sequence). V dropped 0 bases and J dropped 8; count of bases not matched to a gene: 9. The CDR3, as DNA: TGTGCCAGCAGCCAAGAGGCGGGAGAATACGGGGGGGAGCTGTTTTTT. It yields the protein CASSQEAGEYGGELFF.

This clone was recorded many times. This chain uses TRBV6-1 with TRBJ1-1; D possibly corresponds to TRBD1 (6 bases). V lost 6 bases and J 3 bases, leaving 11 bases between the germline ends. This CDR3 comprises 13 residues. From germline, CDR1 is MNHNS and CDR2 SASEGT. CDR3 region: CASRGAGDTEAFF. The CDR3 region has the DNA TGTGCCAGCAGGGGGGCCGGGGACACTGAAGCTTTCTTT.

The sample holds many counts of this clone. The gene calls are TRBV29-1 and TRBJ2-7; no reliable D call. This CDR3 region has 14 residues. Germline assignment: CDR1 SQVTM and CDR2 ANQGSEA. Trimming pared 7 bases from V and 0 bases from J, leaving 16 bases between. CDR3 residues: CSALSEKNSYEQYF. DNA for the CDR3: TGCAGCGCCCTAAGCGAGAAAAACTCCTACGAGCAGTACTTC.

This clone was seen once. J is TRBJ2-7 and V is TRBV11-2, with 11 bases that match TRBD1. The J segment lost 4 bases and the V segment lost 5 bases, leaving 16 bases of the junction unmatched. Germline V CDR1 and CDR2: SGHAT, FQNNGV. CDR3 size: 18 residues. In nucleotides, the CDR3 is TGTGCCAGCAGCCTTTATCACCCCGGACAGGGGGCGCGTTACGAGCAGTACTTC. Translating it yields CASSLYHPGQGARYEQYF. Supplemented by reference TRBV11-2 and TRBJ2-7, the full variable domain reads EAGVAQSPRYKIIEKRQSVAFWCNPISGHATLYWYQQILGQGPKLLIQFQNNGVVDDSQLPKDRFSAERLKGVDSTLKIQPAKLEDSAVYLCASSLYHPGQGARYEQYFGPGTRLTVT.

V gene TRBV5-1 combines with J gene TRBJ2-7; 15 positions match TRBD2. The V segment lost 8 bases and the J segment 7 bases; nucleotides outside the gene matches: 10. The CDR3 covers 15 residues. Germline lookup yields CDR1 SGHRS and CDR2 YFSETQ. The CDR3 spells CASTSPGLAGGEQYF. The CDR3 DNA reads TGCGCCAGTACTTCTCCGGGACTAGCGGGAGGTGAGCAGTACTTC.

This clone was seen more than once but under ten times. The J gene is TRBJ1-1, the V gene TRBV6-1, with D maybe TRBD1 (5 bases). The CDR3 has 12 amino acids. Germline V gene data show CDR1 as MNHNS and CDR2 as SASEGT. V lost 2 bases and J lost 14, with 15 bases in between. The CDR3 nucleotides read TGTGCCAGCAGTGAAAACAGTGGCTGGGGCTTCTTT. Amino acid sequence: CASSENSGWGFF.

This clone was seen more than once but under ten times. The chain joins TRBV6-4 to TRBJ1-2; D unclear. The CDR3 length is 14 residues. Trimming cost V 2 bases and J 8 bases, with 15 bases left between them. Germline V gene sequence: CDR1 MRHNA, CDR2 SNTAGT. CDR3: CASSDGESGGGYTF. In DNA, the CDR3 is TGTGCCAGCAGTGACGGGGAGTCGGGCGGAGGCTACACCTTC.

This clone ranks as medium-sized (0.01 to 0.1%). The chain couples TRBV19 to TRBJ2-6, with D hard to call. The CDR3 sequence is 13 residues long. Germline loops: CDR1 LNHDA, CDR2 SQIVND (reference sequence). Trimming cost V 7 bases and J 0 bases, with 4 bases left between them. In nucleotides, the CDR3 is TGTGCCAGTAAACACTCTGGGGCCAACGTCCTGACTTTC. It translates to CASKHSGANVLTF.

CDR3: CSATYRGAAYEQYF. For the CDR3, the DNA is TGCAGTGCTACCTACAGGGGGGCCGCCTACGAGCAGTACTTC. V usage is TRBV20-1 and J usage is TRBJ2-7, with 8 bases fitting TRBD1. The J segment lost 2 bases and the V segment lost 4 bases, leaving 7 bases of the junction unmatched. The CDR3 consists of 14 residues. Germline V gene sequence: CDR1 DFQATT, CDR2 SNEGSKA (reference sequence).

The CDR3 nucleotides read TGTGCCAGCAGCTTAGTTGGGCGGGGGCAGTTAGAGCAGTTCTTC. This translates into CASSLVGRGQLEQFF. The chain links TRBV11-2 to TRBJ2-1, with a possible D match to TRBD2 (7 bases). Per germline, CDR1 SGHAT and CDR2 FQNNGV. The CDR3 covers 15 residues. Between the trimmed V and J ends, which lost 1 base and 10 bases, there was a span of 17 bases.

This chain joins TRBV6-5 and TRBJ2-7; D is possibly TRBD1 or TRBD2 (5 bases each). CDR1 MNHEY and CDR2 SVGAGI come from the germline V gene. V was clipped by 4 bases and J by 0 bases, with 16 bases between them. CDR3 size: 16 residues. This CDR3 is CASSSKKADTSYEQYF. CDR3 nucleotide sequence: TGTGCCAGCAGTTCCAAAAAAGCGGACACCTCCTACGAGCAGTACTTC.

This clone was found many times. The V gene is TRBV7-9, the J gene TRBJ1-3; D uncertain. Germline CDR1 is SEHNR and CDR2 is FQNEAQ (reference sequence). This CDR3 region has 12 residues. Trimming took off 3 bases at V and 3 bases at J, with 3 bases between the two ends. CDR3 coding DNA: TGTGCCAGCAGCTTGGTTGGAAACACCATATATTTT. Amino acids: CASSLVGNTIYF.

This clone is categorized as large. The rearrangement joins TRBV27 to TRBJ1-1; D gene unclear. The CDR3 spans 13 residues. Germline values: CDR1 MNHEY, CDR2 SMNVEV (reference sequence). V lost 3 bases and J 3 bases, leaving 8 bases between the germline ends. CDR3 in DNA: TGTGCCAGCAGTTTGACTGATTACACTGAAGCTTTCTTT. Protein product: CASSLTDYTEAFF.

A few counts support this clone. V and J are TRBV28 and TRBJ1-1; D might be TRBD1 (5 bases). The CDR3 consists of 12 residues. Trimming took off 6 bases at V and 8 bases at J, with 13 bases between the two ends. CDR1 and CDR2 (germline): MDHEN, SYDVKM. The CDR3 DNA reads TGTGCCAGCAGCCTTACGGGGGTGGAAGCTTTCTTT. Translated: CASSLTGVEAFF.

The V call is TRBV7-9, the J call TRBJ2-7; D remains unclear. Germline CDR1 is SEHNR and CDR2 is FQNEAQ (reference sequence). This CDR3 comprises 11 residues. The ends were cut back, 3 bases at V and 7 bases at J, with 7 bases in the middle. CDR3 nucleotides: TGTGCCAGCAGCTTTCTTGGGGAGCAGTACTTC. It is translated as CASSFLGEQYF.

This clone has at least ten counts. The chain carries TRBV28 and TRBJ2-3; D tentatively reads TRBD1 or TRBD2 (7 bases each). Per the germline V gene, CDR1 is MDHEN and CDR2 is SYDVKM. This CDR3 comprises 16 residues. V was shortened by 7 bases and J by 2 bases, with 19 bases between the two germline ends. The CDR3 nucleotides read TGTGCCAGCAACCGAGCGGGACAGATTTTCACAGATACGCAGTATTTT. This translates into CASNRAGQIFTDTQYF.

This clone has at least ten counts. This may stem from a read error, because a much larger clone lies one nucleotide away. The same CDR3 can be traced to other DNA sequences in this sample. J is TRBJ2-2 and V is TRBV7-9; D is ambiguous. The CDR3 is 13 residues long. The germline V gene has CDR1 SEHNR and CDR2 FQNEAQ (reference sequence). The CDR3 region is CASIYTFPGELFF. The CDR3 DNA reads TGTGCTAGCATCTATACCTTTCCCGGGGAGCTGTTTTTT.

This clone is medium-sized. This sequence joins TRBV7-2 and TRBJ2-1; D remains unclear. The CDR3 contains 14 residues. CDR1 SGHTA and CDR2 FQGNSA come from the germline V gene. V lost 1 base, J lost 3 bases, and 7 bases lay in between. The CDR3 here is CASSLVASYNEQFF. Written as DNA, the CDR3 is TGTGCCAGCAGCTTAGTCGCTAGCTACAATGAGCAGTTCTTC.

This clone was seen ten or more times. The V call is TRBV2, the J call TRBJ1-5, with D hard to call. CDR3 length equals 16 residues. CDR1 is SNHLY, CDR2 FYNNEI, per germline. V shed 4 bases and J shed 5 bases, with 18 bases lying between them. Here the CDR3 reads CASSGAADRLYQPQHF. CDR3 in DNA: TGTGCCAGCAGTGGTGCGGCGGACCGGTTGTATCAGCCCCAGCATTTT.

As for this clone: It may be a read error: a sequence one base away is much more abundant. Other DNA sequences in this specimen translate into the identical CDR3. V and J are TRBV9 and TRBJ2-2; D gene unclear. The CDR3 loop spans 13 amino acids. The germline V gene has CDR1 SGDLS and CDR2 YYNGEE. CDR3: CASSVATTGELFF. CDR3 nucleotide sequence: TGTGCCAGCAGTGTAGCCACCACCGGGGAGCTGTTTTTT.

This clone was counted many times. The chain recombines TRBV3-1 with TRBJ2-5; D is unclear. V dropped 2 bases and J dropped 4 bases, with 11 bases sitting between them. The germline V gene encodes CDR1 LGHDT and CDR2 YNNKEL (reference sequence). This CDR3 contains 14 residues. The CDR3 protein is CASSQFLGGETQYF. The CDR3 coding sequence is TGTGCCAGCAGCCAATTTCTAGGCGGAGAGACCCAGTACTTC.